This TCR beta chain was obtained from a study of cytomegalovirus exposure and HLA in healthy donors. Regarding the study as a whole: Accurate predictions that matched the HLA-A and HLA-B alleles of most subjects were reportedly made from TCR beta sequences.

The PCR contained 60 Vbeta and 13 Jbeta primers. The table came from immunoSEQ multiplex PCR; TCRdb's copy has only in-frame clones and leaves some out. The sample lists 130,000 to 150,000 clones, 60% to 85% occurring once. Trimming cost V 7 bases and J 2 bases, with 14 bases left between them. From germline, CDR1 is LNHDA and CDR2 SQIVND (reference sequence). The CDR3 is made up of 14 amino acids. Details on this clone: Its matching antigen is unknown.

The V call is TRBV19, the J call TRBJ1-2, with D perhaps matching TRBD1 (5 bases). Sample: PBMCs. The receptor comes from a woman aged 40-49 years in good health and CMV-seropositive. The CDR3 region has the DNA TGTGCCAGTACCAATAGGTACAGGAACTATGGCTACACCTTC. Residues: CASTNRYRNYGYTF. Complete variable domain (other parts from reference TRBV19 and TRBJ1-2): DGGITQSPKYLFRKEGQNVTLSCEQNLNHDAMYWYRQDPGQGLRLIYYSQIVNDFQKGDIAEGYSVSREKKESFPLTVTSAQKNPTAFYLCASTNRYRNYGYTFGSGTRLTVV.